Listed below are T cell receptor beta chains from one sample, sequenced in a study of blood T cell repertoires in COVID-19. Repertoires were generated with immunoSEQ multiplex PCR, while TCRdb's copy carries only in-frame clones and drops some. The sample yields a few hundred thousand clones, approximately 91% seen once. Sequencing input: PBMCs or T cells enriched from blood (not recorded which). The receptor source for this set is a woman aged 55-70 years who had recovered from COVID-19. Both conserved end residues are trimmed from each CDR3. A D gene is named only where the DNA matches it firmly.

D gene	V gene	CDR3 protein
-	TRBV4-1	ASSLGDLSSYNSPLH
-	TRBV2	ASILEGFNEQY
-	TRBV11-2	ASSLVVSGEGGNEQF
-	TRBV19	ASSPTRAGELF
TRBD1	TRBV6-5	ASSLGQGAF
TRBD2	TRBV11-3	ASSLRRGGPPGTDTQY
TRBD1	TRBV6-2/TRBV6-3	ASSDRTGTTEAF
-	TRBV18	ASSPRDIDGYT
-	TRBV6-5	ASSYSAGAGANVLT
-	TRBV19	ASTNSPAGAETQY
-	TRBV5-1	ASSPLPGPDTQY
-	TRBV5-1	ASSLLTGNEQF
TRBD1	TRBV7-9	ASSFSDRRPYEQY
TRBD1	TRBV4-2	ASSQDPGDRAYSPLH
-	TRBV5-6	ASSPGLHLTDTQY
TRBD2	TRBV6-5	ASRPTSGGANEQF
TRBD1	TRBV19	ASSPTGVFYGYT
-	TRBV5-1	ASSSSQGGQETQY
-	TRBV2	ASRLNRELNTEAF
-	TRBV6-5	ASRAFSEAF
TRBD1	TRBV6-6	ASSTGTGYGNQPQH
TRBD1	TRBV7-8	ASSFLRGQESSYNSPLH
-	TRBV20-1	SARQQETQY
-	TRBV11-3	ASSSEEWAPPGELF
TRBD1	TRBV9	ASSVGQGAYGYT
-	TRBV28	ASERGAEAF
-	TRBV18	ASSPGAASYEQY
-	TRBV3-1/TRBV3-2	ASSPRESFQETQY
-	TRBV2	ASSWNREDGYT
-	TRBV5-4	ASSLRALPNYGYT
-	TRBV21-1	ASSKARGTSGYEQY
-	TRBV6-5	ASRLGGNTIY
TRBD2	TRBV29-1	SAFLAALSSYNEQF
TRBD1	TRBV28	ASSSDRVRDNQPQH
TRBD1	TRBV7-9	ASSTGQSYEQY
-	TRBV11-2	ASSSGLNEKLF
TRBD1	TRBV5-1	ASSATGGNRDIQY
TRBD1	TRBV7-2	ASSYQTGVGDSPLH
TRBD1	TRBV27	ASRVTGWERETQY
-	TRBV2	ASTTDTYEQY
-	TRBV6-5	ASSYLPPPTDTEAF
-	TRBV30	AWSHTYNEQF
TRBD2	TRBV4-1	ASSQDRAGGIAKNIQY
-	TRBV5-1	ASSLIPLAKNIQY
TRBD1	TRBV5-1	ASSLGWDRAYEQY
TRBD1	TRBV13	ASSLGYRGDNSPLH